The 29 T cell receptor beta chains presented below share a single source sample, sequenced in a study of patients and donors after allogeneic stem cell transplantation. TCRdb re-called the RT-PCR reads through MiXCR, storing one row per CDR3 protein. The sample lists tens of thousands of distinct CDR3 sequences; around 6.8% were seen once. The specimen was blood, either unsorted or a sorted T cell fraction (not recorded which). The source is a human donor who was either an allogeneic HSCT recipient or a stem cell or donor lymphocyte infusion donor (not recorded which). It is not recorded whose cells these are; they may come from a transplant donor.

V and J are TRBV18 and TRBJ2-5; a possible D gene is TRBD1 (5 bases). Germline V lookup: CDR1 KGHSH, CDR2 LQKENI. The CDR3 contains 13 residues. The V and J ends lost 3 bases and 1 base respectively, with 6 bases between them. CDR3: CASSPQGQETQYF. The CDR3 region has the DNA TGTGCCAGCTCACCCCAGGGCCAAGAGACCCAGTACTTC.

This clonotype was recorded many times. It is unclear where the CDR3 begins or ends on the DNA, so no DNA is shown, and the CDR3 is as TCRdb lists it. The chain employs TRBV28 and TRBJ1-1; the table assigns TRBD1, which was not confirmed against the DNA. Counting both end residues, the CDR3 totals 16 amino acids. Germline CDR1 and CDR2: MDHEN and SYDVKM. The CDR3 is CASSSSTGVMNTEAFF.

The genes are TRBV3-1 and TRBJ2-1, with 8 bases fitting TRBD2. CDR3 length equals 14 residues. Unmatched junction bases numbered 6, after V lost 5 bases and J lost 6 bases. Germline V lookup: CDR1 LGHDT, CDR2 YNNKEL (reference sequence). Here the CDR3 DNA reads TGTGCCAGCAGCACCCGGACTAGCTTCAATGAGCAGTTCTTC. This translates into CASSTRTSFNEQFF.

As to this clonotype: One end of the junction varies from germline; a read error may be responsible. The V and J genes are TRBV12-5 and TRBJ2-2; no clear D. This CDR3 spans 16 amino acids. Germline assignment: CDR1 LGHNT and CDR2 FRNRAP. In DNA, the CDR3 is TGTGCTAGTGGCTTGGTCTGGGGTTCGAACACCGGGGAGCTGTTTTTT. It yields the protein CASGLVWGSNTGELFF.

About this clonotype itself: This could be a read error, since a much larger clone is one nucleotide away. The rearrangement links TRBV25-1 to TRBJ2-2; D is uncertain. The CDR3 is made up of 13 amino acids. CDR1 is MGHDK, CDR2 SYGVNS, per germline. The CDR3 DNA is TGTACCAGCAGTAGATTAGCAGGCGGGGAGCTGTTTTTT. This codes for CTSSRLAGGELFF. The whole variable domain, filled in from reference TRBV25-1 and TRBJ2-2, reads EADIYQTPRYLVIGTGKKITLECSQTMGHDKMYWYQQDPGMELHLIHYSYGVNSTEKGDLSSESTVSRIRTEHFPLTLESARPSHTSQYLCTSSRLAGGELFFGEGSRLTVL.

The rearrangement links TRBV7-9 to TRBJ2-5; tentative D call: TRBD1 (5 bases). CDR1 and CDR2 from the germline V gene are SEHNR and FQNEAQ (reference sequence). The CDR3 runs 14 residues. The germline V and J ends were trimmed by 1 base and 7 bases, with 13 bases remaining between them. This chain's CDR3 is CASSLGQRLGTQYF. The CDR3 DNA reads TGTGCCAGCAGCTTAGGACAGCGCCTCGGGACCCAGTACTTC.

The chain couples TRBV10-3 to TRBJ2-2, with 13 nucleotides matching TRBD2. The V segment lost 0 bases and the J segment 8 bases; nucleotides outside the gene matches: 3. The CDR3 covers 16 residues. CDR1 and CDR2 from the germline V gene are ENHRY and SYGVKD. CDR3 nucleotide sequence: TGTGCCATCAGTGAGTCCGGACTAGCGGGAGTTGGGGAGCTGTTTTTT. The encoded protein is CAISESGLAGVGELFF.

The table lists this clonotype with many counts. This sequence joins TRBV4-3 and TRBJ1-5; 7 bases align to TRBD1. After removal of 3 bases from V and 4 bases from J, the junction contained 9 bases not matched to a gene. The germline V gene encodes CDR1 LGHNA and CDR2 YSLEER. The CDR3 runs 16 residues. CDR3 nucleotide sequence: TGCGCCAGCAGCCAGATGCATCAGGGGGGGAATCAGCCCCAGCATTTT. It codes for CASSQMHQGGNQPQHF.

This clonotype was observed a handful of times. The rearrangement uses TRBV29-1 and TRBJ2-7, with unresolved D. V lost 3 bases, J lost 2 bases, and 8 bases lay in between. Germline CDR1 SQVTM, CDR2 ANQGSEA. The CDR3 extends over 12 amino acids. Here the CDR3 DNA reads TGCAGCGTTGAGAACAGCCCCTACGAGCAGTACTTC. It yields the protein CSVENSPYEQYF.

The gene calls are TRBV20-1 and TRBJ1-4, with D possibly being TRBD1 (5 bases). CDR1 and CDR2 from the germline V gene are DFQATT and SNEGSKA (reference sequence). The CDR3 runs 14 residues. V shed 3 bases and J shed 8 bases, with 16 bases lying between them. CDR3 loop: CSARDKSGFEKLFF. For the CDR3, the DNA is TGCAGTGCTAGGGACAAGTCGGGATTCGAAAAACTGTTTTTT.

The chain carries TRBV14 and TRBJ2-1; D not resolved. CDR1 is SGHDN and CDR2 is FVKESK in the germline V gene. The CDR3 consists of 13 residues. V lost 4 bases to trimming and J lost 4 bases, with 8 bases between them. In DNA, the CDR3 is TGTGCCAGCAGCCCCTTCCGGTACAATGAGCAGTTCTTC. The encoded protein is CASSPFRYNEQFF.

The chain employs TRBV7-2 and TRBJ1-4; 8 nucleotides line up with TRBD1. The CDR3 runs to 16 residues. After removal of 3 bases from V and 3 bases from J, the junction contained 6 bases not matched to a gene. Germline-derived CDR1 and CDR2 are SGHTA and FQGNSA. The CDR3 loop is CASSFPPGQANEKLFF. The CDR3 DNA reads TGTGCCAGCAGCTTCCCTCCGGGACAGGCTAATGAAAAACTGTTTTTT.

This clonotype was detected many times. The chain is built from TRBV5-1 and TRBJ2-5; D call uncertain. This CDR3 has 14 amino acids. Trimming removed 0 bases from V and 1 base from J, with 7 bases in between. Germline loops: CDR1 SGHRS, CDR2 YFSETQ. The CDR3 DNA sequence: TGCGCCAGCAGCTTGGCCGGGTCCCAAGAGACCCAGTACTTC. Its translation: CASSLAGSQETQYF.

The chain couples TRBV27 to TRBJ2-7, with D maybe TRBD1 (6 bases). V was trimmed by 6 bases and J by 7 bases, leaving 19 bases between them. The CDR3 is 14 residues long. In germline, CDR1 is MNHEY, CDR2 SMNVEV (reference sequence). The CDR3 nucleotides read TGTGCCAGCAGACCCTTAGGGGGAGTCAATGAGCAGTACTTC. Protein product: CASRPLGGVNEQYF.

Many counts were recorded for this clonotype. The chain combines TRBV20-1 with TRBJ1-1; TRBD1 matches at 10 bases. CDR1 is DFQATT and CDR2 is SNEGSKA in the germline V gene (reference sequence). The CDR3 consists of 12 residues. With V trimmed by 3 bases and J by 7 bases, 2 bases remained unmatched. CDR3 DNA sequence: TGCAGTGCTAGCCGGGACAGGGGTGAAGCTTTCTTT. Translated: CSASRDRGEAFF.

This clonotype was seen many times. CDR3 sequence: CASSLGQSNTGELFF. The CDR3 DNA is TGTGCCAGCAGCCTGGGACAATCGAACACCGGGGAGCTGTTTTTT. The chain uses TRBV9 and TRBJ2-2, with TRBD1 as a possible D gene (6 bases). Between the trimmed V and J ends, which lost 4 bases and 0 bases, there was a span of 10 bases. There are 15 residues in the CDR3. Germline-derived CDR1 and CDR2 are SGDLS and YYNGEE.

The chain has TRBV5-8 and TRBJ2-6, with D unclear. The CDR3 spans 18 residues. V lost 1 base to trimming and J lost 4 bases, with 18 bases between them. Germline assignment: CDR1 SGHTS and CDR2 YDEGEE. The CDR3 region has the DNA TGTGCCAGCAGCTTGCAGGTAATATTAGGGTCCGGGGCCAACGTCCTGACTTTC. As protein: CASSLQVILGSGANVLTF.

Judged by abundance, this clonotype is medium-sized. This CDR3 is CASSSQGLNTEAFF. CDR3 nucleotides: TGTGCCAGCAGTTCTCAGGGGCTGAACACTGAAGCTTTCTTT. The V call is TRBV12-3 or TRBV12-4, the J call TRBJ1-1, with D maybe TRBD1 (6 bases). V lost 4 bases, J lost 0 bases, and 9 bases lay in between. This CDR3 contains 14 residues.

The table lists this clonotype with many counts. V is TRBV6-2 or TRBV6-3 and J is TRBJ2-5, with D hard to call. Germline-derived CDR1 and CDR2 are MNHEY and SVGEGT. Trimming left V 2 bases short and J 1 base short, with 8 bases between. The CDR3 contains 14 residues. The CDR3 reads CASSYIWIQETQYF. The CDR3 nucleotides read TGTGCCAGCAGTTACATCTGGATCCAAGAGACCCAGTACTTC.

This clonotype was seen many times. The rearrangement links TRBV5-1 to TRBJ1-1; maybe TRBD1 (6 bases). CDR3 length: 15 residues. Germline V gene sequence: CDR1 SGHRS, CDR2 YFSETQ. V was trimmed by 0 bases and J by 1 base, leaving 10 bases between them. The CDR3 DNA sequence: TGCGCCAGCAGCTTGGTTGGGGGCCAGAACACTGAAGCTTTCTTT. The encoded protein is CASSLVGGQNTEAFF.

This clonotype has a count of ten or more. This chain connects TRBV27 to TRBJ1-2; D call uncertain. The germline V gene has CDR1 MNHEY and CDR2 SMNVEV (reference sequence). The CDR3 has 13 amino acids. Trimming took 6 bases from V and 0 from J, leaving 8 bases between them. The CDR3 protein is CASRRLTNYGYTF. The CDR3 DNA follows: TGTGCCAGCAGGAGGCTTACTAACTATGGCTACACCTTC.

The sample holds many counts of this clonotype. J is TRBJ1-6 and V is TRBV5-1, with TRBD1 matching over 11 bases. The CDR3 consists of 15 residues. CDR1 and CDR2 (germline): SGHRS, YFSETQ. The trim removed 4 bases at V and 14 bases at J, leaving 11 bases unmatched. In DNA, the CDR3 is TGCGCCAGCAGCCCCGCCGGGACAGGGGGTTCGGCCCTCCACTTT. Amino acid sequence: CASSPAGTGGSALHF.

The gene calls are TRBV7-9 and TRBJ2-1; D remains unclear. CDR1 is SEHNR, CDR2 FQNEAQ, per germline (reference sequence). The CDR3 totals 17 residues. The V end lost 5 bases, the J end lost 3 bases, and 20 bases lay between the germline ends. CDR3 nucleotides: TGTGCCAGCAGCGAAAGGCCGGCCGAACCCGTCTACAATGAGCAGTTCTTC. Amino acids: CASSERPAEPVYNEQFF.

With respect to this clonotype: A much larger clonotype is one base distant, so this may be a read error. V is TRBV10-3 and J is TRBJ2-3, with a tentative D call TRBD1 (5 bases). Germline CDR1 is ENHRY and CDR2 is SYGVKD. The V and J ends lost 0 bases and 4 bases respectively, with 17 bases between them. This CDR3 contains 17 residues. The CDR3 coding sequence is TGTGCCATCAGTGAGTCGAGATCCCTTCAGGGTTCAGATACGCAGTATTTT. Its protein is CAISESRSLQGSDTQYF.

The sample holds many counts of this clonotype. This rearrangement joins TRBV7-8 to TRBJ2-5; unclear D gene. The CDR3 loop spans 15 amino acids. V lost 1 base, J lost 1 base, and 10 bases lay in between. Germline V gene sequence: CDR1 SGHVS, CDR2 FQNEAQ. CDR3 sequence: CASSLGVVRQETQYF. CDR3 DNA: TGTGCCAGCAGCTTAGGTGTCGTCCGCCAAGAGACCCAGTACTTC.

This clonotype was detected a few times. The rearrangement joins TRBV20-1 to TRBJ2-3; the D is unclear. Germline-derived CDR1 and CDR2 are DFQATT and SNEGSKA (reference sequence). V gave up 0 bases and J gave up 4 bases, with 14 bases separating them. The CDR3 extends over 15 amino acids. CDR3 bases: TGCAGTGCTAGAGATCGTTTGACCAACTCAGATACGCAGTATTTT. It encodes CSARDRLTNSDTQYF.

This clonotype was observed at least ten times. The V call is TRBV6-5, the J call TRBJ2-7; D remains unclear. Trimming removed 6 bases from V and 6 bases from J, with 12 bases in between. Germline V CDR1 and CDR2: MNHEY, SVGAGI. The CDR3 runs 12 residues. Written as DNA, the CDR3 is TGTGCCAGCAGCCGTACAGTTGGCGAGCAGTACTTC. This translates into CASSRTVGEQYF.

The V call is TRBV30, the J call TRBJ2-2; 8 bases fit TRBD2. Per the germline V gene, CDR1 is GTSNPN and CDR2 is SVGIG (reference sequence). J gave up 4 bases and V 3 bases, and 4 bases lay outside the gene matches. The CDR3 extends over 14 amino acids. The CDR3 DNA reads TGTGCCTGGAGCGGGACTAGGGGCACCGGGGAGCTGTTTTTT. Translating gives CAWSGTRGTGELFF.

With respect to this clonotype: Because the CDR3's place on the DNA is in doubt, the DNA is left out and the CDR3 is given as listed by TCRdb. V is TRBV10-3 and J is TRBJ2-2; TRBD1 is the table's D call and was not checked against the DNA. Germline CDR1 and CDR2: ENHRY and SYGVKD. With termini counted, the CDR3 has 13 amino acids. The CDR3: CANTGNTGELFFF.